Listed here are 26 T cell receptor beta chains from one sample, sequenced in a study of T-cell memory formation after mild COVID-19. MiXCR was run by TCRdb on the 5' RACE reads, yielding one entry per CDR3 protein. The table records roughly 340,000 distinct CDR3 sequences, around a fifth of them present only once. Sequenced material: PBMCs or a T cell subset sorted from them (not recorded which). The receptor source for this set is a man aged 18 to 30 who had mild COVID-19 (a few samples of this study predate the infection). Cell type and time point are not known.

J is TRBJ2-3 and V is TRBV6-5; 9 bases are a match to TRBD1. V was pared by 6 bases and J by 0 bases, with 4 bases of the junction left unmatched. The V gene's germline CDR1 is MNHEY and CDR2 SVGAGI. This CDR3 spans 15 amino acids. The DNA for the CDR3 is TGTGCCAGCAGACTACAGGGGGCTAGCACAGATACGCAGTATTTT. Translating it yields CASRLQGASTDTQYF.

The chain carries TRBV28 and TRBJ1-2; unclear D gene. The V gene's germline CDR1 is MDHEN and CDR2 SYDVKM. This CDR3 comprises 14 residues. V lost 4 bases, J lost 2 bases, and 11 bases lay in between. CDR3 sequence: CASSSTQVNYGYTF. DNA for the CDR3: TGTGCCAGCAGTTCGACCCAAGTGAACTATGGCTACACCTTC.

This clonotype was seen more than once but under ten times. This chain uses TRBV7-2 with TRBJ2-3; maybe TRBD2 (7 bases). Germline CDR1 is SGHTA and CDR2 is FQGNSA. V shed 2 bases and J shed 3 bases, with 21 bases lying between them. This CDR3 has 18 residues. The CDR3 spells CASSLKGAGGGATDTQYF. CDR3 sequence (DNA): TGTGCCAGCAGCTTAAAAGGCGCTGGTGGGGGGGCGACAGATACGCAGTATTTT.

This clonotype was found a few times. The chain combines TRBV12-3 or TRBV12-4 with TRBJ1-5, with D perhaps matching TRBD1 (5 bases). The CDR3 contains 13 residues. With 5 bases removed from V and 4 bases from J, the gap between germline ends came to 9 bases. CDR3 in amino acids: CASSTSGNQPQHF. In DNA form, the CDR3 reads TGTGCCAGCAGTACCTCAGGGAATCAGCCCCAGCATTTT.

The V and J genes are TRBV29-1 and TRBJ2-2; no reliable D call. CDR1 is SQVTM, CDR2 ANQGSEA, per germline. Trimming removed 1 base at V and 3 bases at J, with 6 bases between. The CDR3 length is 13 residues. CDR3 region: CSVEVTDTGELFF. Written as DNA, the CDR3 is TGCAGCGTTGAAGTTACAGACACCGGGGAGCTGTTTTTT.

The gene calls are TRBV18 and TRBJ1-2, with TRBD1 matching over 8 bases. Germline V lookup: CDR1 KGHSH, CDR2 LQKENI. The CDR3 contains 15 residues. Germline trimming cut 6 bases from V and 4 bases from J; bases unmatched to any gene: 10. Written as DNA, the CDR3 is TGTGCCAGCTCGGTCACTACCGGGACAGGCTATGGCTACACCTTC. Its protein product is CASSVTTGTGYGYTF.

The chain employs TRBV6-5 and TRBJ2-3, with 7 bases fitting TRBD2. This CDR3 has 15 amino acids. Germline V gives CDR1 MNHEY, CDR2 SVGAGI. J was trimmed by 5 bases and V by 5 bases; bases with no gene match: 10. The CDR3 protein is CASSVSGASGDTQYF. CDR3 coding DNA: TGTGCCAGCAGTGTCTCCGGGGCTAGCGGAGATACGCAGTATTTT.

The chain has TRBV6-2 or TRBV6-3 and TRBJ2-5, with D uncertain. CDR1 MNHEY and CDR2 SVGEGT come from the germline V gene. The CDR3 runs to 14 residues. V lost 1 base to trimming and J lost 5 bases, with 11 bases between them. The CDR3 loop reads CASSYWTASETQYF. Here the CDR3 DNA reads TGTGCCAGCAGTTACTGGACCGCCTCTGAGACCCAGTACTTC.

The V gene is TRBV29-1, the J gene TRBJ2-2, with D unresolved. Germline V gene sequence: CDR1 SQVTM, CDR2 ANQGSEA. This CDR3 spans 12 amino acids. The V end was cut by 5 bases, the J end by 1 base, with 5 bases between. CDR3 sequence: CSVRGNTGELFF. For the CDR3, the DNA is TGCAGCGTTCGTGGGAACACCGGGGAGCTGTTTTTT.

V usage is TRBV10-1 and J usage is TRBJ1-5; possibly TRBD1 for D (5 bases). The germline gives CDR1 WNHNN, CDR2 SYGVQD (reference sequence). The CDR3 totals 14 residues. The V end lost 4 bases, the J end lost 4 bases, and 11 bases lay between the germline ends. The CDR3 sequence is CASSVPEGNQPQHF. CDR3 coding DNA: TGCGCCAGCAGTGTGCCGGAGGGGAATCAGCCCCAGCATTTT.

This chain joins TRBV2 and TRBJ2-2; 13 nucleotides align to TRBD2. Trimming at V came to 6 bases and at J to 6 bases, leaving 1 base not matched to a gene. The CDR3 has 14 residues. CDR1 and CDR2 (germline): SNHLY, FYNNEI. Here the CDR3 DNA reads TGTGCCAGCAGACTAGCGGGGGGGCCCGGGGAGCTGTTTTTT. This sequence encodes CASRLAGGPGELFF.

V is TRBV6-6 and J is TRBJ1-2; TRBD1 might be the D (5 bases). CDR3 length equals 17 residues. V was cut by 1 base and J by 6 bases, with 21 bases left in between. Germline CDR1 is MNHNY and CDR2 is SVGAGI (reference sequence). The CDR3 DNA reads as TGTGCCAGCAGTTACTTCCCTCCCCAGGGTAAAGTGGATGGCTACACCTTC. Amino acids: CASSYFPPQGKVDGYTF.

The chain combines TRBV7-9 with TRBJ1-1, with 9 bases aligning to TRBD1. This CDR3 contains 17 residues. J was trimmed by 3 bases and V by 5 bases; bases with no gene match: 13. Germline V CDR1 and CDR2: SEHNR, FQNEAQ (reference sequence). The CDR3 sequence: CASSQRKTGGEDTEAFF. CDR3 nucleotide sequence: TGTGCCAGCAGCCAAAGAAAAACAGGGGGCGAGGACACTGAAGCTTTCTTT. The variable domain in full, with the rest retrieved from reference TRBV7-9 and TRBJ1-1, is DTGVSQNPRHKITKRGQNVTFRCDPISEHNRLYWYRQTLGQGPEFLTYFQNEAQLEKSRLLSDRFSAERPKGSFSTLEIQRTEQGDSAMYLCASSQRKTGGEDTEAFFGQGTRLTVV.

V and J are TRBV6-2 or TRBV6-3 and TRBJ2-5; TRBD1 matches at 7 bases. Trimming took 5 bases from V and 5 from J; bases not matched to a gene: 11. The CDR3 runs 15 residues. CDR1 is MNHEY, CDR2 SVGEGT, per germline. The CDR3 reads CASSQHGQARETQYF. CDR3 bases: TGTGCCAGCAGTCAGCACGGACAGGCAAGGGAGACCCAGTACTTC.

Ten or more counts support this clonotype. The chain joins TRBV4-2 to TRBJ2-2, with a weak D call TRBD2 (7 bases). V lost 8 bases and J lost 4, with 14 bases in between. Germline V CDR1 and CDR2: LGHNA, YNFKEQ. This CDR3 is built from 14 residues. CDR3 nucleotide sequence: TGTGCCAGCTCCCGGGGGGCGGTCACCGGGGAGCTGTTTTTT. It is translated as CASSRGAVTGELFF.

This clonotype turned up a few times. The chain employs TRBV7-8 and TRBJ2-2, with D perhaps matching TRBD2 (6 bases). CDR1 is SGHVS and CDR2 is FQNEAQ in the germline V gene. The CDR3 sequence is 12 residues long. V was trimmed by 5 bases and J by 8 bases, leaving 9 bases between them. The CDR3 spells CASSGGAGELFF. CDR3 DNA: TGTGCCAGCAGCGGAGGGGCTGGGGAGCTGTTTTTT.

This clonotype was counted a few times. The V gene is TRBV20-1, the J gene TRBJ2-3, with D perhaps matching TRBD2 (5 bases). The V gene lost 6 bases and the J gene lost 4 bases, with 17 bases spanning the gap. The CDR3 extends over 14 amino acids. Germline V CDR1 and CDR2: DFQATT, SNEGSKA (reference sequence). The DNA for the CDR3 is TGCAGTGCCCCACCACTGACTAATCCAGATACGCAGTATTTT. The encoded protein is CSAPPLTNPDTQYF.

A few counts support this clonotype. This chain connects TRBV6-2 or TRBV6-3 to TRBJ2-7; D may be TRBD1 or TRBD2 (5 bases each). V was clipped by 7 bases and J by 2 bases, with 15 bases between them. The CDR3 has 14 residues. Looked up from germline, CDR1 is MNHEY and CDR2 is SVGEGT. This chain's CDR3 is CASMLGTAAYEQYF. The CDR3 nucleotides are TGTGCCAGCATGCTAGGGACCGCCGCCTACGAGCAGTACTTC.

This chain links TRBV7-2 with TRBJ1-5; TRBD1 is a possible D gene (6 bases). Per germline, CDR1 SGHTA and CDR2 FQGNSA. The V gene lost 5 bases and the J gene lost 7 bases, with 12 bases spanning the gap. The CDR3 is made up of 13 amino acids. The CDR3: CASSNIDRQPQHF. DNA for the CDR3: TGTGCCAGCAGCAACATAGACAGGCAGCCCCAGCATTTT.

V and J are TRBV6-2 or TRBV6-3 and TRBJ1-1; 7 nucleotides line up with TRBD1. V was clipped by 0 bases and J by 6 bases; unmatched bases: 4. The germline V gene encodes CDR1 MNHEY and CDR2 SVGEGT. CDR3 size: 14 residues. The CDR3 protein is CASSYSPGGAEAFF. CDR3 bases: TGTGCCAGCAGTTACTCCCCAGGGGGAGCTGAAGCTTTCTTT.

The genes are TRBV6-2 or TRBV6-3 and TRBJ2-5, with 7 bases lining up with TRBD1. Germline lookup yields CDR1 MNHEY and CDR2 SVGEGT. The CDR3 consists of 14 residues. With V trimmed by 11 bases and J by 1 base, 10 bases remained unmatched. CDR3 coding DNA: TGTGCCGTATGGGACAGTAGACTCCAAGAGACCCAGTACTTC. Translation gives CAVWDSRLQETQYF.

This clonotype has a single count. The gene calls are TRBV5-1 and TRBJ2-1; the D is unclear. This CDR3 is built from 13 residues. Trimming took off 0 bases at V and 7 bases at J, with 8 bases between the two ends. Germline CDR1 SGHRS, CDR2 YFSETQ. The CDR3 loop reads CASSLDYVNEQFF. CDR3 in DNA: TGCGCCAGCAGCTTGGATTACGTGAATGAGCAGTTCTTC.

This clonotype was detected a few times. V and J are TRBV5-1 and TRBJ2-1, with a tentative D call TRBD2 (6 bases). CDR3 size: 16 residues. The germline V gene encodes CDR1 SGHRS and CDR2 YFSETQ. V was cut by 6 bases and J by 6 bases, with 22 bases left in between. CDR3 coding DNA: TGCGCCAGCATCGTACCAACGGGACTGCTCGGCAATGAGCAGTTCTTC. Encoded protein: CASIVPTGLLGNEQFF.

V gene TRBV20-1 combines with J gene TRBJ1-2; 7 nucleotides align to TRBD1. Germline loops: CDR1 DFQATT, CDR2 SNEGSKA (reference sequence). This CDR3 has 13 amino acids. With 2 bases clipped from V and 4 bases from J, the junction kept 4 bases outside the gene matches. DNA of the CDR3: TGCAGTGCTAGAAGGACAGGCCTCTATGGCTACACCTTC. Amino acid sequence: CSARRTGLYGYTF.

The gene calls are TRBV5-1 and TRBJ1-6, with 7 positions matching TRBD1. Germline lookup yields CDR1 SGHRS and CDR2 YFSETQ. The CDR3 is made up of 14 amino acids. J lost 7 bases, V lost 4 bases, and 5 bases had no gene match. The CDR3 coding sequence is TGCGCCAGCAGCACGGGACAGATCAATTCACCCCTCCACTTT. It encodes CASSTGQINSPLHF.

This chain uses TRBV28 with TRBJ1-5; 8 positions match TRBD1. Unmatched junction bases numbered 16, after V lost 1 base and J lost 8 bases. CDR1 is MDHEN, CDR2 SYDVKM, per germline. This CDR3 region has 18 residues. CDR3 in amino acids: CASSLSPGTGTFREPQHF. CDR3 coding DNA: TGTGCCAGCAGTTTATCCCCTGGGACAGGTACCTTTAGGGAGCCCCAGCATTTT.